Each of the 28 T cell receptor beta chains below was sequenced from the same sample in a study of T cell responses to AZD1222 COVID-19 vaccine. Sequencing was performed with immunoSEQ multiplex PCR; in TCRdb, only in-frame clones are kept and a portion is missing. The sample contains about 130,000 clones, around 85% of which appear only once. The input for sequencing was peripheral blood, taken 28 days after the second AZD1222 dose. The receptors here all came from an adult who received the AZD1222 COVID-19 vaccine.

This clone was counted a single time. The CDR3 DNA reads as TGTGCCAGCAGCAAGGGACAGGGGGCGCAGACAGCTAATGAAAAACTGTTTTTT. Amino acids: CASSKGQGAQTANEKLFF. The chain has TRBV7-2 and TRBJ1-4; 12 positions match TRBD1. The germline CDR1 and CDR2 sequences are SGHTA and FQGNSA. V gave up 5 bases and J gave up 3 bases; unmatched junction bases: 10. This CDR3 spans 18 amino acids. The full variable domain, rest sourced from reference TRBV7-2 and TRBJ1-4, is GAGVSQSPSNKVTEKGKDVELRCDPISGHTALYWYRQSLGQGLEFLIYFQGNSAPDKSGLPSDRFSAERTGGSVSTLTIQRTQQEDSAVYLCASSKGQGAQTANEKLFFGSGTQLSVL.

The chain is built from TRBV6-2 or TRBV6-3 and TRBJ1-5; D gene ambiguous. Germline V lookup: CDR1 MNHEY, CDR2 SVGEGT. Trimming shortened V by 2 bases and J by 3 bases, and 5 bases separated the two germline ends. The CDR3 sequence is 13 residues long. CDR3 loop: CASSYRDNQPQHF. In DNA, the CDR3 is TGTGCCAGCAGTTACAGGGACAATCAGCCCCAGCATTTT.

V gene TRBV28 combines with J gene TRBJ2-7, with D tentatively TRBD2 (6 bases). Trimming removed 0 bases at V and 3 bases at J, with 9 bases between. This CDR3 comprises 14 residues. Germline assignment: CDR1 MDHEN and CDR2 SYDVKM. The CDR3 loop reads CASSLWRGRYEQYF. CDR3 in DNA: TGTGCCAGCAGTTTATGGCGGGGCCGCTACGAGCAGTACTTC.

This clone was observed a handful of times. J is TRBJ1-2 and V is TRBV19, with 7 bases that match TRBD1. V was pared by 7 bases and J by 1 base, with 9 bases of the junction left unmatched. Looked up from germline, CDR1 is LNHDA and CDR2 is SQIVND (reference sequence). The CDR3 is 15 amino acids. This CDR3 is CASNPRTGFNYGYTF. The CDR3 DNA reads TGTGCCAGTAACCCGAGGACAGGCTTTAACTATGGCTACACCTTC.

The rearrangement links TRBV6-1 to TRBJ2-2, with TRBD1 matching over 12 bases. This CDR3 comprises 18 residues. After removal of 4 bases from V and 4 bases from J, the junction contained 10 bases not matched to a gene. Per germline, CDR1 MNHNS and CDR2 SASEGT. For the CDR3, the DNA is TGTGCCAGCAGTGGGCAACGTCCGGGACAGGGGGCCACCGGGGAGCTGTTTTTT. This sequence encodes CASSGQRPGQGATGELFF.

The rearrangement links TRBV11-3 to TRBJ1-1, with 7 bases matching TRBD1. Germline CDR1 SGHNT, CDR2 YENEEA. V lost 5 bases and J lost 11; bases outside the gene matches: 11. CDR3 length equals 13 residues. The CDR3 here is CASSQGVGAAAFF. The CDR3 coding sequence is TGTGCCAGCAGCCAGGGGGTGGGAGCGGCTGCTTTCTTT.

The chain uses TRBV4-1 and TRBJ2-2; 9 positions agree with TRBD1. The germline V gene has CDR1 MGHRA and CDR2 YSYEKL. The V segment lost 6 bases and the J segment 5 bases; nucleotides outside the gene matches: 10. The CDR3 length is 16 residues. CDR3 loop: CASSLSPDRGTGELFF. The CDR3 bases are TGCGCCAGCAGTCTTTCCCCGGACAGGGGAACCGGGGAGCTGTTTTTT.

The chain combines TRBV19 with TRBJ2-1; D unresolved. Germline V gives CDR1 LNHDA, CDR2 SQIVND (reference sequence). Trimming took 3 bases from V and 2 from J, leaving 14 bases between them. CDR3 size: 16 residues. Here the CDR3 DNA reads TGTGCCAGTAGTATCCAAGGCAGTGGGGCCTACAATGAGCAGTTCTTC. Translation gives CASSIQGSGAYNEQFF.

The chain combines TRBV11-3 with TRBJ2-1; D tentatively fits TRBD1 or TRBD2 (6 bases each). The CDR3 totals 15 residues. The germline V gene has CDR1 SGHNT and CDR2 YENEEA. V was shortened by 4 bases and J by 5 bases, with 15 bases between the two germline ends. CDR3 region: CASSSGGRADNEQFF. The CDR3 DNA is TGTGCCAGCAGCTCCGGGGGCAGGGCTGACAATGAGCAGTTCTTC.

The chain carries TRBV5-1 and TRBJ2-1; 11 bases are shared with TRBD2. V dropped 3 bases and J dropped 0; count of bases not matched to a gene: 11. The germline gives CDR1 SGHRS, CDR2 YFSETQ. This CDR3 has 19 residues. CDR3 bases: TGCGCCAGCAGCTGGAGGGCACTAGCGGGGGCGAGCTCCTACAATGAGCAGTTCTTC. Translating gives CASSWRALAGASSYNEQFF.

The V gene is TRBV20-1, the J gene TRBJ2-1; D not certain. From germline, CDR1 is DFQATT and CDR2 SNEGSKA (reference sequence). CDR3 length: 13 amino acids. V was trimmed by 3 bases and J by 8 bases, leaving 14 bases between them. The CDR3 DNA is TGCAGTGCTAGTTTAATTAGTTTCGATGAGCAGTTCTTC. Its protein is CSASLISFDEQFF.

The chain has TRBV6-6 and TRBJ1-1; D not resolved. Germline V lookup: CDR1 MNHNY, CDR2 SVGAGI (reference sequence). The V end was cut by 6 bases, the J end by 4 bases, with 12 bases between. CDR3 length equals 13 residues. CDR3 sequence (DNA): TGTGCCAGCAGCCGCCGAGGGAGCACTGAAGCTTTCTTT. Protein sequence: CASSRRGSTEAFF.

The chain employs TRBV5-4 and TRBJ2-7, with TRBD2 identical over 10 bases. Germline trimming cut 7 bases from V and 6 bases from J; bases unmatched to any gene: 7. The germline V gene encodes CDR1 SGHNT and CDR2 YYREEE (reference sequence). The CDR3 contains 13 residues. The CDR3 coding sequence is TGTGCCAGCTTTATAGCGGGGGGCGGCGAGCAGTACTTC. Its translation: CASFIAGGGEQYF.

The J gene is TRBJ2-3, the V gene TRBV9, with 7 bases that match TRBD1. Germline CDR1 SGDLS, CDR2 YYNGEE. This CDR3 spans 15 amino acids. V lost 5 bases and J lost 5; bases outside the gene matches: 11. Here the CDR3 DNA reads TGTGCCAGCAGTTCAGACAGGGTTGCAATAGATACGCAGTATTTT. It yields the protein CASSSDRVAIDTQYF.

The chain carries TRBV7-9 and TRBJ1-5; D is undetermined. From germline, CDR1 is SEHNR and CDR2 FQNEAQ (reference sequence). This CDR3 has 16 amino acids. The V end was cut by 1 base, the J end by 1 base, with 11 bases between. The CDR3 sequence is CASSLVGPVSNQPQHF. The CDR3 coding sequence is TGTGCCAGCAGCTTAGTTGGACCGGTGAGCAATCAGCCCCAGCATTTT.

J is TRBJ1-1 and V is TRBV6-5; 8 bases match TRBD1. V was pared by 2 bases and J by 4 bases, with 3 bases of the junction left unmatched. The CDR3 runs 14 residues. Germline CDR1 is MNHEY and CDR2 is SVGAGI. CDR3 sequence (DNA): TGTGCCAGCAGTTACCAGGGGGCGCGCACTGAAGCTTTCTTT. This codes for CASSYQGARTEAFF.

Here the CDR3 DNA reads TGTGCCAGCAGCTCCGGACAGGGAGGCAATCAGCCCCAGCATTTT. Residues: CASSSGQGGNQPQHF. V usage is TRBV7-9 and J usage is TRBJ1-5, with 8 bases fitting TRBD1. Germline V gives CDR1 SEHNR, CDR2 FQNEAQ (reference sequence). V lost 4 bases to trimming and J lost 2 bases; unmatched junction nucleotides: 4. This CDR3 has 15 residues.

J is TRBJ1-3 and V is TRBV4-1; D is possibly TRBD1 (5 bases). The germline gives CDR1 MGHRA, CDR2 YSYEKL. The CDR3 totals 16 residues. V shed 3 bases and J shed 7 bases, with 19 bases lying between them. The CDR3 here is CASSQSDSLDLNTIYF. In nucleotides, the CDR3 is TGCGCCAGCAGCCAGAGCGACAGCCTTGATCTGAACACCATATATTTT.

The DNA of the CDR3 is TGTGCCAGCAGTTCAACGAGACAGAGTTCTAACACTGAAGCTTTCTTT. Encoded protein: CASSSTRQSSNTEAFF. This chain joins TRBV6-5 and TRBJ1-1, with TRBD1 as a possible D gene (5 bases). This CDR3 spans 16 amino acids. V was trimmed by 4 bases and J by 2 bases, leaving 17 bases between them. The germline V gene encodes CDR1 MNHEY and CDR2 SVGAGI.

This chain's CDR3 is CASSSRDRGSQPQHF. For the CDR3, the DNA is TGTGCCAGCAGCTCTAGGGACAGGGGGAGTCAGCCCCAGCATTTT. The chain joins TRBV7-8 to TRBJ1-5; 11 bases are shared with TRBD1. Trimming cost V 4 bases and J 6 bases; bases outside gene matches: 5. The CDR3 runs 15 residues. The V gene's germline CDR1 is SGHVS and CDR2 FQNEAQ. The full variable domain, with the rest looked up from reference TRBV7-8 and TRBJ1-5, is GAGVSQSPRYKVAKRGQDVALRCDPISGHVSLFWYQQALGQGPEFLTYFQNEAQLDKSGLPSDRFFAERPEGSVSTLKIQRTQQEDSAVYLCASSSRDRGSQPQHFGDGTRLSIL.

The chain joins TRBV6-5 to TRBJ1-5; D might be TRBD1 (6 bases). V shed 11 bases and J shed 6 bases, with 23 bases lying between them. Germline V gene data show CDR1 as MNHEY and CDR2 as SVGAGI. The CDR3 contains 15 residues. DNA for the CDR3: TGTGCCTCAGGGGAGGGGGAGGGCTTCGGTCAGCCCCAGCATTTT. Protein product: CASGEGEGFGQPQHF.

Notes on this clone: One end of the junction fails to match germline, which may point to a read error. CDR3 in DNA: TGTGCCAGCAGTGATAGACAGGGGGGCCGGTTC. This gives the protein CASSDRQGGRF. The rearrangement joins TRBV6-4 to TRBJ2-7; 9 nucleotides agree with TRBD1. Germline-derived CDR1 and CDR2 are MRHNA and SNTAGT. This CDR3 has 11 amino acids.

The rearrangement links TRBV6-5 to TRBJ1-2, with D possibly TRBD1 on 5 matching bases. The CDR3 runs to 14 residues. The germline V gene has CDR1 MNHEY and CDR2 SVGAGI. The V end was cut by 5 bases, the J end by 4 bases, with 14 bases between. CDR3 sequence (DNA): TGTGCCAGCAGTAACCGACAGAGACCCTATGGCTACACCTTC. The encoded protein is CASSNRQRPYGYTF.

The chain links TRBV5-1 to TRBJ2-5; 9 positions agree with TRBD2. CDR1 is SGHRS, CDR2 YFSETQ, per germline. This CDR3 comprises 14 residues. Germline trimming cut 3 bases from V and 3 bases from J; bases unmatched to any gene: 3. The CDR3 DNA follows: TGCGCCAGCAGCTCCATAGCGGGGGAAGAGACCCAGTACTTC. This sequence encodes CASSSIAGEETQYF.

This clone was detected a few times. This rearrangement joins TRBV3-1 (or the pseudogene TRBV3-2) to TRBJ1-1; tentatively, D is TRBD1 (5 bases). This CDR3 contains 14 residues. V lost 1 base to trimming and J lost 1 base, with 7 bases between them. The V gene's germline CDR1 is LGHDT and CDR2 YNNKEL (reference sequence). This chain's CDR3 is CASSQVTGNTEAFF. The CDR3 coding sequence is TGTGCCAGCAGCCAAGTCACAGGGAACACTGAAGCTTTCTTT.

This chain joins TRBV28 and TRBJ1-1; D gene unclear. The germline V and J ends were trimmed by 9 bases and 7 bases, with 9 bases remaining between them. The CDR3 totals 10 residues. Germline V lookup: CDR1 MDHEN, CDR2 SYDVKM. CDR3 nucleotides: TGTGCCAGTACATCGGGTGAAGCTTTCTTT. Encoded protein: CASTSGEAFF.

This rearrangement joins TRBV5-1 to TRBJ2-2; 7 bases are a match to TRBD1. The trim removed 5 bases at V and 1 base at J, leaving 5 bases unmatched. The CDR3 sequence is 15 residues long. Germline CDR1 SGHRS, CDR2 YFSETQ. CDR3 region: CASSYGQVNTGELFF. The CDR3 DNA follows: TGCGCCAGCAGTTACGGACAGGTGAACACCGGGGAGCTGTTTTTT.

Here the CDR3 reads CASRRDQETQYF. The CDR3 DNA reads as TGTGCCAGCAGGCGGGATCAAGAGACCCAGTACTTC. V usage is TRBV27 and J usage is TRBJ2-5; D perhaps matches TRBD2 (6 bases). V shed 6 bases and J shed 2 bases, with 7 bases lying between them. The CDR3 extends over 12 amino acids. Germline loops: CDR1 MNHEY, CDR2 SMNVEV (reference sequence).